The 6 T cell receptor beta chains given below trace back to one sample, sequenced in a study of blood T cell repertoires in COVID-19. The assay was immunoSEQ multiplex PCR, and TCRdb's table has in-frame clones only and misses some. The table lists 97,000 or so clones, about nine tenths of them singletons. Material for sequencing was peripheral blood. The receptors shown here come from a man aged 18 to 35 with acute or convalescent COVID-19.

V gene TRBV20-1 combines with J gene TRBJ2-2, with D possibly matching TRBD2 (5 bases). Germline values: CDR1 DFQATT, CDR2 SNEGSKA (reference sequence). V lost 3 bases and J lost 0, with 8 bases in between. CDR3 length: 14 amino acids. Here the CDR3 reads CSASDYSNTGELFF. As DNA, the CDR3 is TGCAGTGCTAGTGACTATTCGAACACCGGGGAGCTGTTTTTT.

The chain uses TRBV27 and TRBJ2-7, with D possibly TRBD1 on 6 matching bases. The CDR3 spans 13 residues. Deletions cut 5 bases from V and 9 bases from J, with 17 bases between. Germline CDR1 MNHEY, CDR2 SMNVEV (reference sequence). The CDR3 DNA follows: TGTGCCAGCAGTCCCAGCGGACAGCGCCTGCAGTACTTC. This encodes CASSPSGQRLQYF.

This clone came up a few times. The chain has TRBV3-1 (or the pseudogene TRBV3-2) and TRBJ1-3; TRBD1 matches at 8 bases. The CDR3 covers 17 residues. The ends lost 6 bases at V and 3 bases at J; junction bases unmatched: 13. From germline, CDR1 is LGHDT and CDR2 YNNKEL (reference sequence). CDR3 residues: CASRKAGQGGVGNTIYF. The CDR3 nucleotides are TGTGCCAGCAGGAAGGCCGGACAGGGAGGGGTTGGAAACACCATATATTTT.

J is TRBJ2-7 and V is TRBV2, with TRBD1 identical over 9 bases. Germline CDR1 is SNHLY and CDR2 is FYNNEI. Germline trimming cut 5 bases from V and 3 bases from J; bases unmatched to any gene: 8. CDR3 length: 15 residues. CDR3 in amino acids: CASSPEGTGRYEQYF. The DNA for the CDR3 is TGTGCCAGCAGTCCCGAGGGGACAGGGCGCTACGAGCAGTACTTC. The full variable domain, completed using reference TRBV2 and TRBJ2-7, is EPEVTQTPSHQVTQMGQEVILRCVPISNHLYFYWYRQILGQKVEFLVSFYNNEISEKSEIFDDQFSVERPDGSNFTLKIRSTKLEDSAMYFCASSPEGTGRYEQYFGPGTRLTVT.

The chain combines TRBV18 with TRBJ2-3; D might be TRBD1 (6 bases). Per the germline V gene, CDR1 is KGHSH and CDR2 is LQKENI. This CDR3 contains 17 residues. V gave up 3 bases and J gave up 3 bases, with 19 bases separating them. The CDR3 DNA sequence: TGTGCCAGCTCACCTCAGATCCCACAGGGAGTGACAGATACGCAGTATTTT. This encodes CASSPQIPQGVTDTQYF.

This clone was counted a single time. CDR3 amino acids: CASSFTGGSNYGYTF. CDR3 in DNA: TGTGCCAGCAGTTTCACAGGGGGCAGCAATTATGGCTACACCTTC. The V gene is TRBV27, the J gene TRBJ1-2; 9 bases are a match to TRBD1. This CDR3 is built from 15 residues. Germline V CDR1 and CDR2: MNHEY, SMNVEV (reference sequence). J gave up 5 bases and V 3 bases, and 7 bases lay outside the gene matches.